Listed below are T cell receptor beta chains from one sample, sequenced in a study of control samples from healthy donors and cancer patients. TCRdb's copy holds only in-frame clones and misses some; the assay was immunoSEQ multiplex PCR. Among about 110,000 clones listed, around 89% were seen once. The sequenced material came from PBMCs. The receptors derive from a woman in her fifties or sixties with lung cancer. Each CDR3 is given with its conserved first and last residue. The D gene is left open where the match is weak. Clone size appears in some rows only: once, few, many, or a class for an expanded clone.

clone_size,d_call,j_call,v_call,cdr3_nt,cdr3_aa
once,TRBD1,TRBJ2-3,TRBV5-1,TGCGCCAGCAGCTTGGGGGACAGGAAGACAGATACGCAGTATTTT,CASSLGDRKTDTQYF
few,TRBD1,TRBJ2-7,TRBV5-1,TGCGCCAGCACCAATACAGGGGGCTACGAGCAGTACTTC,CASTNTGGYEQYF
-,TRBD1,TRBJ2-2,TRBV19,TGTGCCAGTAGCCCCCCCCGGGACAGGGGGTACACCGGGGAGCTGTTTTTT,CASSPPRDRGYTGELFF
-,-,TRBJ2-1,TRBV5-4,TGTGCCAGCAGCGGTCTCATAGGAGACAATGAGCAGTTCTTC,CASSGLIGDNEQFF
-,-,TRBJ1-2,TRBV25-1,TGTGCCAGCAGTGAGTCCTGGGGGGCCGGGGGCTACACCTTC,CASSESWGAGGYTF
-,TRBD1,TRBJ2-7,TRBV6-5,TGTGCCAGCAGTTACGGGACAGCCCCCTACGAGCAGTACTTC,CASSYGTAPYEQYF
-,TRBD1,TRBJ2-7,TRBV24-1,TGTGCCACCAGCCGTGGACAGGGCGTCTACGAGCAGTACTTC,CATSRGQGVYEQYF
-,TRBD1,TRBJ1-4,TRBV6-2/TRBV6-3,TGTGCCAGCAGTTACCGGACAGGCTTTAATGAAAAACTGTTTTTT,CASSYRTGFNEKLFF
-,-,TRBJ2-3,TRBV29-1,TGCAGCGTTCCCGGGATAGCGTCGGACACAGATACGCAGTATTTT,CSVPGIASDTDTQYF
-,TRBD1,TRBJ1-6,TRBV2,TGTGCCAGCAGCGGGACAGGCGACTCCTATAATTCACCCCTCCACTTT,CASSGTGDSYNSPLHF
-,-,TRBJ1-3,TRBV5-1,TGCGCCAGCAGCTTGGCCGGGAGCTCTGGAAACACCATATATTTT,CASSLAGSSGNTIYF
-,-,TRBJ1-5,TRBV6-6,TGTGCCAGCAGTGACAATCAGCCCCAGCATTTT,CASSDNQPQHF
-,-,TRBJ2-6,TRBV5-1,TGCGCCAGCAGCTTGCTTGGAGACAGGCCCTCTGGGGCCAACGTCCTGACTTTC,CASSLLGDRPSGANVLTF
-,-,TRBJ1-2,TRBV5-1,TGCGCCAGTACTGAGCAGGGTGCTAACTATGGCTACACCTTC,CASTEQGANYGYTF
few,TRBD2,TRBJ2-1,TRBV4-2,TGTGCCAGCAGCCAAGGGGAGGGAGTGCCCAATGAGCAGTTCTTC,CASSQGEGVPNEQFF
-,TRBD1,TRBJ1-2,TRBV6-5,TGTGCCAGCAGTTACCAAGGACAGGGGGCTATCTATGGCTACACCTTC,CASSYQGQGAIYGYTF
-,-,TRBJ2-1,TRBV4-3,TGCGCCAGCAGCCCAGACACGGCGCAGTACAATGAGCAGTTCTTC,CASSPDTAQYNEQFF
-,-,TRBJ1-5,TRBV10-3,TGTGCCATCACGGAAGGGGTATATCAGCCCCAGCATTTT,CAITEGVYQPQHF
-,-,TRBJ2-3,TRBV6-1,TGTGCCAGCAGTGAGAAGATCCAGCCCCGAACAGATACGCAGTATTTT,CASSEKIQPRTDTQYF
-,TRBD2,TRBJ2-3,TRBV7-2,TGTGCCAGCAGCTCTGCCGGGACTAAGGCGCAGTATTTT,CASSSAGTKAQYF
-,-,TRBJ2-2,TRBV7-8,TGTGCCAGCAGCTTACGGACAGTTGGGAGACAGAACACCGGGGAGCTGTTTTTT,CASSLRTVGRQNTGELFF
-,TRBD1,TRBJ1-2,TRBV12-3/TRBV12-4,TGTGCCAGCAGCTTGACAGGGGGCAATGGCTACACCTTC,CASSLTGGNGYTF
-,-,TRBJ2-1,TRBV6-6,TGTGCCAGCAGATGGGACTTCCGATACAATGAGCAGTTCTTC,CASRWDFRYNEQFF
-,-,TRBJ2-1,TRBV29-1,TGCAGCGTTGAAGAGACGGGTAATGAGCAGTTCTTC,CSVEETGNEQFF
-,TRBD1,TRBJ1-2,TRBV3-1/TRBV3-2,TGTGCCAGCAGCCAAGACGGGGACAGATATGGCTACACCTTC,CASSQDGDRYGYTF
-,-,TRBJ1-1,TRBV7-2,TGTGCCAGCAGCTTAAATCCGGAGGACACTGAAGCTTTCTTT,CASSLNPEDTEAFF
-,TRBD1,TRBJ2-3,TRBV2,TGTGCCAGCAGTGATGACAGGGGGACAGATACGCAGTATTTT,CASSDDRGTDTQYF
-,TRBD1,TRBJ1-2,TRBV5-1,TGCGCCAGCGGGACAGGGACGTCCGATGACTATGGCTACACCTTC,CASGTGTSDDYGYTF
-,TRBD2,TRBJ2-5,TRBV7-2,TGTGCCAGCAGCTTATCTAGCGGGCAAGAGACCCAGTACTTC,CASSLSSGQETQYF
-,-,TRBJ1-1,TRBV11-3,TGTGCCAGCAGCTTAGGCCCGCCACAGACTGAAGCTTTCTTT,CASSLGPPQTEAFF
-,TRBD1,TRBJ1-2,TRBV9,TGTGCCAGCAGCACCCAGACAGGGGAAGGCTACACCTTC,CASSTQTGEGYTF
-,-,TRBJ1-2,TRBV7-9,TGTGCCAGCAGCTTTTCTACTGATTATGGCTACACCTTC,CASSFSTDYGYTF
-,-,TRBJ2-5,TRBV7-8,TGTGCCAGCAGCTTAGAACTGTTCCAAGAGACCCAGTACTTC,CASSLELFQETQYF
-,TRBD1,TRBJ2-7,TRBV15,TGTGCCACCAGCAGAGAAGCGACAGGGAAAAACGAGCAGTACTTC,CATSREATGKNEQYF
-,-,TRBJ1-5,TRBV19,TGTGCCAGTAGTATAGTGGAGGGCTCTAAGCCCCAGCATTTT,CASSIVEGSKPQHF
-,TRBD2,TRBJ2-5,TRBV4-2,TGTGCCAGCAGCCAAGATCCTCCTAGGGCGGGGGGCCGAAAAGAGACCCAGTACTTC,CASSQDPPRAGGRKETQYF
-,-,TRBJ2-1,TRBV4-1,TGCGCCAGCAGCCAAGAGAGGGAAAGTTACTCCTACAATGAGCAGTTCTTC,CASSQERESYSYNEQFF
-,-,TRBJ1-5,TRBV4-1,TGCGCCAGCAGCCAGGGAGTCCAGTTCAATCAGCCCCAGCATTTT,CASSQGVQFNQPQHF
-,-,TRBJ2-6,TRBV19,TGTGCCAGCGGGCGGAGGGATGGGGCCAACGTCCTGACTTTC,CASGRRDGANVLTF
-,-,TRBJ2-7,TRBV19,TGTGCCAGTAGTAGGGACAACTCCTACGAGCAGTACTTC,CASSRDNSYEQYF
-,TRBD1,TRBJ2-2,TRBV13,TGTGCCAGCAGCTTTTCTGTTGGACAGGGGTATACCGGGGAGCTGTTTTTT,CASSFSVGQGYTGELFF
-,-,TRBJ1-1,TRBV5-6,TGTGCCAGCAGCGCAGGGTCACTTCAAGGGGACACTGAAGCTTTCTTT,CASSAGSLQGDTEAFF
-,-,TRBJ1-2,TRBV19,TGTGCCAGTAGTCCGGGCAGTTATGGCTACACCTTC,CASSPGSYGYTF
once,TRBD1,TRBJ1-2,TRBV4-1,TGCGCCAGCAGCCAACGACAGGGGGGCTATGGCTACACCTTC,CASSQRQGGYGYTF
-,-,TRBJ1-2,TRBV7-9,TGTGCCAGCACCCGCAGCACAGGAAGTAGACCTTATGGCTACACCTTC,CASTRSTGSRPYGYTF
-,-,TRBJ1-4,TRBV4-2,TGTGCCAGCAGCCAATTGGAACAGGGAGAAAAACTGTTTTTT,CASSQLEQGEKLFF
once,TRBD2,TRBJ2-2,TRBV29-1,TGCAGCGTTCGGCGGGAGGTCAACGGGGAGCTGTTTTTT,CSVRREVNGELFF
-,TRBD2,TRBJ2-3,TRBV5-4,TGTGCCAGCAGCTTGAGGCGGGAGGGCCTGACAGATACGCAGTATTTT,CASSLRREGLTDTQYF
-,-,TRBJ2-3,TRBV2,TGTGCCAGCAGTGAGCGGCAGACTAGCACAGATACGCAGTATTTT,CASSERQTSTDTQYF
once,-,TRBJ2-2,TRBV18,TGTGCCAGCTCACCATCCAGTTCGGGACGGGACACCGGGGAGCTGTTTTTT,CASSPSSSGRDTGELFF
-,-,TRBJ2-3,TRBV4-1,TGCGCCAGCAGCCAAGGAATCAGGAGCACAGATACGCAGTATTTT,CASSQGIRSTDTQYF
-,TRBD1,TRBJ2-2,TRBV7-9,TGTGCCAGCAGCTTAGGAGGGACAGGGGGAACCGGGGAGCTGTTTTTT,CASSLGGTGGTGELFF
-,TRBD1,TRBJ2-7,TRBV6-5,TGTGCCAGCAGTTCCCGACAGGGGTTGTGTCACTTC,CASSSRQGLCHF
-,-,TRBJ2-7,TRBV6-2/TRBV6-3,TGTGCCAGCAGTCTACTAGCGGGACAGGGGACTCACGAGCAGTACTTC,CASSLLAGQGTHEQYF
-,-,TRBJ2-1,TRBV7-2,TGTGCCAGCAGCTTAGCTCAGGGGAACAATGAGCAGTTCTTC,CASSLAQGNNEQFF
-,-,TRBJ2-7,TRBV2,TGTGCCAGCACAAAGCAGAAAAGCGTTTCCTACGAGCAGTACTTC,CASTKQKSVSYEQYF